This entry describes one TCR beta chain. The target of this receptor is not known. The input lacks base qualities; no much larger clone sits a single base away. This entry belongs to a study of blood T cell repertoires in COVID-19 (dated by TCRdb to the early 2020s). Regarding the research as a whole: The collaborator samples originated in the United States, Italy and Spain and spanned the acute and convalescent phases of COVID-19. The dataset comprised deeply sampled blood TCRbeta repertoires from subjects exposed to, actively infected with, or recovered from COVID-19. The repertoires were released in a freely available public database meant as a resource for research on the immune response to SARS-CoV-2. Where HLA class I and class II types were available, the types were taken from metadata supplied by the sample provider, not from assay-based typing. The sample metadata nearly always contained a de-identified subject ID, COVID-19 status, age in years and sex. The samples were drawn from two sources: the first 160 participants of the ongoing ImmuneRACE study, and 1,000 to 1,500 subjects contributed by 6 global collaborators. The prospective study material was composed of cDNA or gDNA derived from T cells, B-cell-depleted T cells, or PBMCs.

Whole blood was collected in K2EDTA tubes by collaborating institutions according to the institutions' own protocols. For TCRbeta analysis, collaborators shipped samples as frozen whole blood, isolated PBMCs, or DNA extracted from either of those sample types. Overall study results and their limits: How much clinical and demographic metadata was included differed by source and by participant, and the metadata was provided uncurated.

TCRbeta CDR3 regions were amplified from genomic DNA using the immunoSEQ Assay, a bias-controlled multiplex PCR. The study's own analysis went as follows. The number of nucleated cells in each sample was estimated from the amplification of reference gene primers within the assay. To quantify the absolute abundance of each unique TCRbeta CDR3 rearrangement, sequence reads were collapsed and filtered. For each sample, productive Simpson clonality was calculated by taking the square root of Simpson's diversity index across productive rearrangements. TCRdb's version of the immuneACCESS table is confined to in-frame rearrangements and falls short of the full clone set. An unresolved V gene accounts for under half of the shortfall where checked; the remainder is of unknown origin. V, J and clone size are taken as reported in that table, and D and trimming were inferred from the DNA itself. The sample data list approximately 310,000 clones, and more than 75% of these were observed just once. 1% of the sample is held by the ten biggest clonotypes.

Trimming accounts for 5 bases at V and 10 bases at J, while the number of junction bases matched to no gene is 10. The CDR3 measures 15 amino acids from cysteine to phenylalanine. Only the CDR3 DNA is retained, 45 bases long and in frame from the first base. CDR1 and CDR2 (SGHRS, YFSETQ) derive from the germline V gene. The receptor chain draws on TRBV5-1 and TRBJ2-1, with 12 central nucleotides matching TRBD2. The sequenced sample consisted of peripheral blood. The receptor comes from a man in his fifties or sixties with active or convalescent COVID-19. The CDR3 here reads CASSFSGTSGLEQFF. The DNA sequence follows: TGCGCCAGCAGTTTCTCCGGGACTAGCGGGCTCGAGCAGTTCTTC.